This T cell receptor beta chain stems from a study of T cell changes during pregnancy in multiple sclerosis. This clone was detected once. Assay used: immunoSEQ multiplex PCR; TCRdb lists only in-frame clones, some missing. The sample holds 38,000 or so clones, roughly 90% seen once. V shed 2 bases and J 9 bases; nucleotides not matched to a gene: 4. This CDR3 has 13 residues. Germline CDR1 reads MNHEY; CDR2 reads SMNVEV (reference sequence). The V call is TRBV27, the J call TRBJ2-5; 9 bases are a match to TRBD1. This TCR was sampled from a female donor with multiple sclerosis, enrolled in a pregnancy study. The sample was CD8+ T cells from peripheral blood mononuclear cells, taken in the first trimester of pregnancy. CDR3 nucleotide sequence: TGTGCCAGCAGTTTAGGGACAGGGAGGGCCCAGTACTTC. Encoded protein: CASSLGTGRAQYF.